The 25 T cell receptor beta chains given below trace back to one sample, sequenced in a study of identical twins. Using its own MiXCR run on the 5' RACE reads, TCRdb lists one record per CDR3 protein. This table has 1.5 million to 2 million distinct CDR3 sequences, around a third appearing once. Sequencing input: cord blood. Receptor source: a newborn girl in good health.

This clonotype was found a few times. CDR3 DNA sequence: TGTGCCATCAGTGAAAGCAGACGGACAGGGAACACTGAAGCTTTCTTT. Residues: CAISESRRTGNTEAFF. J is TRBJ1-1 and V is TRBV10-3; 7 bases align to TRBD1. The CDR3 is made up of 16 amino acids. The germline CDR1 and CDR2 sequences are ENHRY and SYGVKD. The J segment lost 1 base and the V segment lost 3 bases, leaving 8 bases of the junction unmatched.

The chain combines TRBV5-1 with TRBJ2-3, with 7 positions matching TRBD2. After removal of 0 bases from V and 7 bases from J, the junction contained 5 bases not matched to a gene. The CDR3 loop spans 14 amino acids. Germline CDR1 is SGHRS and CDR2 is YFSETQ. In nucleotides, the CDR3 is TGCGCCAGCAGCTTGGCGCGACTAGCTTATACGCAGTATTTT. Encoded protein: CASSLARLAYTQYF.

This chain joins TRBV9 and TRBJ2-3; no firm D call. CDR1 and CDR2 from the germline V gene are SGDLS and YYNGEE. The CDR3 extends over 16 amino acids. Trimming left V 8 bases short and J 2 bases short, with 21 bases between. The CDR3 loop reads CARLNPLAELTDTQYF. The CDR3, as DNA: TGTGCCAGACTAAACCCACTGGCGGAGCTCACAGATACGCAGTATTTT.

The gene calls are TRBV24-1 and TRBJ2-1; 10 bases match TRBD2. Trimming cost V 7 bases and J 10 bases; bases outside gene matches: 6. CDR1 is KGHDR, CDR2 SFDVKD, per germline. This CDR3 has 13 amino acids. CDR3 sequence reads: CATRGTSEGEQFF. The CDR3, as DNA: TGTGCCACCAGAGGGACTAGCGAGGGGGAGCAGTTCTTC.

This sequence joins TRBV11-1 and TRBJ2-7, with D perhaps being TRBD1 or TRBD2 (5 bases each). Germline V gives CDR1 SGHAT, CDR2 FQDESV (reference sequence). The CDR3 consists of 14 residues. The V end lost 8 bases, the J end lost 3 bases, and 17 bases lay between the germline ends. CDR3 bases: TGTGCCAGCGGATCTAGGGACCCGTACTACGAGCAGTACTTC. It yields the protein CASGSRDPYYEQYF.

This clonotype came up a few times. The CDR3 nucleotides are TGCAGTGCCCCTCAAGGGACAGGGCCCTACGAGCAGTACTTC. Its protein product is CSAPQGTGPYEQYF. This chain joins TRBV20-1 and TRBJ2-7, with TRBD1 matching 9 bases. J was trimmed by 2 bases and V by 6 bases; bases with no gene match: 8. The germline V gene encodes CDR1 DFQATT and CDR2 SNEGSKA (reference sequence). The CDR3 is made up of 14 amino acids.

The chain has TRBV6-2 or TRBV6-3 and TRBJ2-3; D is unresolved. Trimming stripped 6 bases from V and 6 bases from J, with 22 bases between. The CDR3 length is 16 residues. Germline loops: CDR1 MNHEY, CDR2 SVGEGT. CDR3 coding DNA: TGTGCCAGCAGACCCGCCCACTCGCGCGGAACGGATACGCAGTATTTT. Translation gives CASRPAHSRGTDTQYF.

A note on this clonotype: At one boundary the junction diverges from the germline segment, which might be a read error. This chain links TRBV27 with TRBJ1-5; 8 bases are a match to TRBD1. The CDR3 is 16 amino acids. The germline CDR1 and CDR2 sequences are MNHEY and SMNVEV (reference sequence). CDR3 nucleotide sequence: TGTGCCAGCAGTCCACGACAGGGGAGGGGCAATCAGCCCCAGCCTTTT. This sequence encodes CASSPRQGRGNQPQPF.

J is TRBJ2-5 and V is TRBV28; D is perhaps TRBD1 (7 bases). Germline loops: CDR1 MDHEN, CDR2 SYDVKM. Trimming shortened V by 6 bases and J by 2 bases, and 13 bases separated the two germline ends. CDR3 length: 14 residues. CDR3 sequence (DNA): TGTGCCAGCAGATCAGGGGGAGGACAAGAGACCCAGTACTTC. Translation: CASRSGGGQETQYF.

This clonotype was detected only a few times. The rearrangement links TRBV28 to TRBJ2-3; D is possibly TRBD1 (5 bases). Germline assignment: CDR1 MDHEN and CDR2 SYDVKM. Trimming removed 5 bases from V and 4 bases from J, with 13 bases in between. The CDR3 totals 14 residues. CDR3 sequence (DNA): TGTGCCAGCAGTCCTCGCAGGGCCTCAGATACGCAGTATTTT. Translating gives CASSPRRASDTQYF.

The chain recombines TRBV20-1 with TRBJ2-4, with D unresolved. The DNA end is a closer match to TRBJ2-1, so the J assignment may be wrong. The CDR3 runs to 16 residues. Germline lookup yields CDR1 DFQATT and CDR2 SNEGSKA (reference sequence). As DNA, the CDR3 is TGCAGTGCTAGAGATGTGAGTCACCTCGCCAAAAACATTCAGTTCTTC. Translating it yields CSARDVSHLAKNIQFF.

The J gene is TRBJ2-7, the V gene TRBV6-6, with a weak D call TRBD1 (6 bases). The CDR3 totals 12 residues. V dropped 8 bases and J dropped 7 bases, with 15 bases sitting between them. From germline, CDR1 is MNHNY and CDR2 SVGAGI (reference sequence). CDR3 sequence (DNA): TGTGCCAGCTTGGGGGCTTCGGGGGAGCAGTACTTC. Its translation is CASLGASGEQYF.

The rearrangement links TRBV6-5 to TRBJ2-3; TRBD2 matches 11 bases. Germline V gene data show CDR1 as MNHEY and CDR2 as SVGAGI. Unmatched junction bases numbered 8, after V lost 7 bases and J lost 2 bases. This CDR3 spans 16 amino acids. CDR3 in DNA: TGTGCCAGCAAACATATAGCGGGGGGGGACACAGATACGCAGTATTTT. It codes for CASKHIAGGDTDTQYF.

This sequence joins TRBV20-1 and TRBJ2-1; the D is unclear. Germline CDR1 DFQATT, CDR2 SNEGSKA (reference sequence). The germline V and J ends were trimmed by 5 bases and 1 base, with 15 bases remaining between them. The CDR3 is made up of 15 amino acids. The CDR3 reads CSAPRNPSSYNEQFF. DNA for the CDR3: TGCAGTGCTCCCCGTAACCCCTCGTCCTACAATGAGCAGTTCTTC.

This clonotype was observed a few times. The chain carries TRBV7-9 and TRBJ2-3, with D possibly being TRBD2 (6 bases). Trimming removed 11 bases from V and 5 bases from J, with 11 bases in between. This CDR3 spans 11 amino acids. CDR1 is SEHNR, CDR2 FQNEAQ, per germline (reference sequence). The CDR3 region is CAGKEGDTQYF. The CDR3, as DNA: TGTGCCGGAAAGGAGGGAGATACGCAGTATTTT.

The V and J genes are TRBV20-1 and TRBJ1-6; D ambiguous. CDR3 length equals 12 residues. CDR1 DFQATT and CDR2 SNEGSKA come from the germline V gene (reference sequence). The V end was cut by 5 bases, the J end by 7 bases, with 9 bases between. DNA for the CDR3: TGCAGTGCTTCCGGGAACAATTCACCCCTCCACTTT. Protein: CSASGNNSPLHF.

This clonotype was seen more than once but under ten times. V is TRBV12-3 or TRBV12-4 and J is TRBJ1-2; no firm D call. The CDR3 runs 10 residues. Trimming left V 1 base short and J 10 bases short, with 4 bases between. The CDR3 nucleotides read TGTGCCAGCAGTTTAGGTCTCTACACCTTC. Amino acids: CASSLGLYTF.

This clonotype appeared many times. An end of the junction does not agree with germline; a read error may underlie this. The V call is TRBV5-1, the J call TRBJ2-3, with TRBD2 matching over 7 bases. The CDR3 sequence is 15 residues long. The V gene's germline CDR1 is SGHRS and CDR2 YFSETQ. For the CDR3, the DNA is TGTGCCAGCAGCCTCGCGGCGGGGGTAACAGATACGCAGTATTTT. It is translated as CASSLAAGVTDTQYF.

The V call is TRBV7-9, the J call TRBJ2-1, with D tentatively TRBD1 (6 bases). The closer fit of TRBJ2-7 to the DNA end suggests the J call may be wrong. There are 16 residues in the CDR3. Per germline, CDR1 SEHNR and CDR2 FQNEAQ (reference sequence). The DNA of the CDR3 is TGTGCCAGCAGCCCATCTCAGGGGATAGCCTACAATGAGCAGTACTTC. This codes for CASSPSQGIAYNEQYF.

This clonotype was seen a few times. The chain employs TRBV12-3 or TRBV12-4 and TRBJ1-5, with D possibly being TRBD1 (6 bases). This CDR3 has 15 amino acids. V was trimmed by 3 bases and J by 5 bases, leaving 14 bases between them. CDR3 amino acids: CASSLGQGHYQPQHF. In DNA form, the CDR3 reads TGTGCCAGCAGTTTGGGGCAGGGGCATTATCAGCCCCAGCATTTT.

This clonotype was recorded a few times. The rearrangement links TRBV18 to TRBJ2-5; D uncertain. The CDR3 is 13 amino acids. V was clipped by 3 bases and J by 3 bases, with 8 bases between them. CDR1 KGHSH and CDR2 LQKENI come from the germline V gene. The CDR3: CASSPQNKETQYF. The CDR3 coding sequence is TGTGCCAGCTCACCCCAAAATAAAGAGACCCAGTACTTC.

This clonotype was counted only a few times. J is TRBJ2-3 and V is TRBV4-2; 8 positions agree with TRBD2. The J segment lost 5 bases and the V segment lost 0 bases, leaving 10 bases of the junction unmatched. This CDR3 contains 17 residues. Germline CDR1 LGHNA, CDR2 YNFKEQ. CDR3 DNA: TGTGCCAGCAGCCAAGATCTGCGCGGGGGGCAGAGAGATACGCAGTATTTT. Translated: CASSQDLRGGQRDTQYF.

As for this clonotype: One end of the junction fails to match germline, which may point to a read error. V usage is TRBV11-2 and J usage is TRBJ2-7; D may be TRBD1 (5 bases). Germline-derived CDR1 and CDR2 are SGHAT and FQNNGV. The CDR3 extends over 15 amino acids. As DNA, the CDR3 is TGTGTCAGCAGCCCCCGACGGCAGGGCACCTACGAGCAGTACTTC. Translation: CVSSPRRQGTYEQYF.

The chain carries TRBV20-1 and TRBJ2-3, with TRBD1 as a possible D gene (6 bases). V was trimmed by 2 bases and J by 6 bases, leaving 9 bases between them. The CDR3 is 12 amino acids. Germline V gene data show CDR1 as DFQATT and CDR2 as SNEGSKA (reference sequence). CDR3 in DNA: TGCAGTGCTAGAACAGGGCCCGATACGCAGTATTTT. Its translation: CSARTGPDTQYF.

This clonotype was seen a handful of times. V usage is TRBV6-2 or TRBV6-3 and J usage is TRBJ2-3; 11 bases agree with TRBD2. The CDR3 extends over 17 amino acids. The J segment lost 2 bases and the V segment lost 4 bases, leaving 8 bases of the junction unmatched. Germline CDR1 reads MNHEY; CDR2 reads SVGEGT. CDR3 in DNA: TGTGCCAGCAGTTTATCACTAGCGGGGGTGCTCACAGATACGCAGTATTTT. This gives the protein CASSLSLAGVLTDTQYF.